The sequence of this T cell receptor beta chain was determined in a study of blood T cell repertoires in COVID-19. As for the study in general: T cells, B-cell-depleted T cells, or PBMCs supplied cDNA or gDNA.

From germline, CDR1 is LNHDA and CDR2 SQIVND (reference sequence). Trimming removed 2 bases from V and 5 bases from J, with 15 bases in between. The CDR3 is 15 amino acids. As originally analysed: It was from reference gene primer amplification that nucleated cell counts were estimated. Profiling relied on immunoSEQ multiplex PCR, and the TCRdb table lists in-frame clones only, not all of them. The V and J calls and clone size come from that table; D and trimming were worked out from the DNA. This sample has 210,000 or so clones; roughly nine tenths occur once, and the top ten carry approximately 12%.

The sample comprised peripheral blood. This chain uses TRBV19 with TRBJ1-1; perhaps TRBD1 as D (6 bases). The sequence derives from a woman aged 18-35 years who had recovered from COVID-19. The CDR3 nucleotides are TGTGCCAGTAGTATATTATTACTGGGGACAACTGAAGCTTTCTTT. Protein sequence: CASSILLLGTTEAFF.